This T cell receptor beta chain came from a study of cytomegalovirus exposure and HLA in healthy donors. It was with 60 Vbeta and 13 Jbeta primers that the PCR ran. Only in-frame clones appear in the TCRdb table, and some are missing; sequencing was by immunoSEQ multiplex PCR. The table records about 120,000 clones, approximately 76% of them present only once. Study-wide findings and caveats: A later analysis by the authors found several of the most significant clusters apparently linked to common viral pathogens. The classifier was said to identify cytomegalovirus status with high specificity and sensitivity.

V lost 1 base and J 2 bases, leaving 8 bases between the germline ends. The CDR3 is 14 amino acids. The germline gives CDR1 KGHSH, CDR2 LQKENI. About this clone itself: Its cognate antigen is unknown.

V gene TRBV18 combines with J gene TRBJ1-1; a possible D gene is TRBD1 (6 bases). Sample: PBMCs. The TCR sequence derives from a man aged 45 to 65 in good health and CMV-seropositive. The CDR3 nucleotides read TGTGCCAGCTCACCACAGGGGGATAACACTGAAGCTTTCTTT. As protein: CASSPQGDNTEAFF.